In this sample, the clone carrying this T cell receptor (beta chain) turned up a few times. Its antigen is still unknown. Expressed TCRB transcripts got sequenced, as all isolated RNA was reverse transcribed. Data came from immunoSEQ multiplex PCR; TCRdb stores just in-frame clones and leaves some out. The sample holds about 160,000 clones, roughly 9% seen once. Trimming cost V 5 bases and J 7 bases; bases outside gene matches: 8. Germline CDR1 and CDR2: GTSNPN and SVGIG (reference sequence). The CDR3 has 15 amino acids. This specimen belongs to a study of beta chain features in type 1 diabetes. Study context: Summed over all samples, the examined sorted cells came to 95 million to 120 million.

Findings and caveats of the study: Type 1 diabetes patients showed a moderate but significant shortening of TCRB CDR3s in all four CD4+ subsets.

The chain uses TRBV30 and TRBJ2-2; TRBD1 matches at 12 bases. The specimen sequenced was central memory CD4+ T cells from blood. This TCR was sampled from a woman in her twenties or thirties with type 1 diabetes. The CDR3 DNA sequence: TGTGCCTGGGCACCGGGACAGGGGGCAGGCGGGGAGCTGTTTTTT. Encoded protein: CAWAPGQGAGGELFF.